This TCR beta chain was identified during a study of blood T cell repertoires in COVID-19. Data came from immunoSEQ multiplex PCR; TCRdb stores just in-frame clones and leaves some out. This table has around 700,000 clones, over 80% appearing once. The CDR3 loop spans 15 amino acids. The J segment lost 6 bases and the V segment lost 3 bases, leaving 9 bases of the junction unmatched. Germline loops: CDR1 SGHRS, CDR2 YFSETQ. This TCR was sampled from a woman younger than 30 with acute or convalescent COVID-19. This chain connects TRBV5-1 to TRBJ2-1, with TRBD2 matching over 7 bases. Sequencing was carried out using peripheral blood. DNA for the CDR3: TGCGCCAGCAGCTCCGAGCGGGGACTTCTCAATGAGCAGTTCTTC. Encoded protein: CASSSERGLLNEQFF.